The entry below gives a single T cell receptor (beta chain) sequence along with its context. Its antigen is unidentified. The sample comes from a study of Graves' ophthalmopathy and Graves' hyperthyroidism. Findings of the study overall: The model predicted ophthalmopathy progression with about 70% sensitivity and approximately 72% specificity. Thyroid clonotypes that were expanded above 0.001 frequency mostly also appeared in blood.

This CDR3 region has 16 residues. CDR1 and CDR2 (germline): KGHSH, LQKENI. After removal of 2 bases from V and 5 bases from J, the junction contained 8 bases not matched to a gene. As the template, RNA transcripts were used to amplify TCR beta CDR3 regions. HTBI primers were employed in first-round RT-PCR, then a second-round multiplex PCR followed. TCRdb re-derived calls from the multiplex PCR reads in MiXCR, one entry per CDR3 protein. The data show approximately 460,000 distinct CDR3 sequences, around 15% seen once. The chain links TRBV18 to TRBJ1-5; TRBD1 matches 8 bases. The TCR sequence derives from a woman in her twenties or thirties with Graves' ophthalmopathy. Sample: blood. Here the CDR3 reads CASSPLNRGNDQPQHF. The CDR3 nucleotides are TGTGCCAGCTCACCATTGAACAGGGGGAACGATCAGCCCCAGCATTTT.